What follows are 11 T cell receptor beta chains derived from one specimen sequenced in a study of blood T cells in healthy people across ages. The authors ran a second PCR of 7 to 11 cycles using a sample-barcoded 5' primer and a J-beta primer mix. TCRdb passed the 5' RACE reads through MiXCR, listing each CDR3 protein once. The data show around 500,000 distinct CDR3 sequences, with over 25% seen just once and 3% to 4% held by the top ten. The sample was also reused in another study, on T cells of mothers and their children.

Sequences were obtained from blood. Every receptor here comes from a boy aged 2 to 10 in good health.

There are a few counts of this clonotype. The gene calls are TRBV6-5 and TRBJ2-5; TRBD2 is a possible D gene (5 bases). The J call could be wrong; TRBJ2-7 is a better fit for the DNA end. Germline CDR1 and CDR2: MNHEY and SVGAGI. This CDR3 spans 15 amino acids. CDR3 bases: TGTGCCAGCAGTCCCGGACTCCTGAGCTCCTACGAGCAGTACTTC. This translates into CASSPGLLSSYEQYF.

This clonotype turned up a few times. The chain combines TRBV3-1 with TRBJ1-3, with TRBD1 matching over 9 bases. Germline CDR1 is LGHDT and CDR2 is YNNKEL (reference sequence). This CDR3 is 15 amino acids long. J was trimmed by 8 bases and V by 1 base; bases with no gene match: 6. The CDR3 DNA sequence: TGTGCCAGCAGCCAAGCCGGACAGGGGACGGACACCATATATTTT. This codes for CASSQAGQGTDTIYF.

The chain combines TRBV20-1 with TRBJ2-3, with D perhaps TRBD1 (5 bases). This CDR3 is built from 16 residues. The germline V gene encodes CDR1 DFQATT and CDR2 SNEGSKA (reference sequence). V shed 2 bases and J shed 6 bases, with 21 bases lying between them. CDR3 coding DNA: TGCAGTGCTAGAATTCCAGGAAGTGGTTGGGGCGATACGCAGTATTTT. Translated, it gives CSARIPGSGWGDTQYF.

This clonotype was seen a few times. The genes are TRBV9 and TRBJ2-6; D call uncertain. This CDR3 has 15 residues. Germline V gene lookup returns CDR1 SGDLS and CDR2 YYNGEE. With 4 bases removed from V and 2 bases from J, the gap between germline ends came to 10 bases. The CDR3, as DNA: TGTGCCAGCAGCCCCCACGGAACTGGGGCCAACGTCCTGACTTTC. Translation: CASSPHGTGANVLTF.

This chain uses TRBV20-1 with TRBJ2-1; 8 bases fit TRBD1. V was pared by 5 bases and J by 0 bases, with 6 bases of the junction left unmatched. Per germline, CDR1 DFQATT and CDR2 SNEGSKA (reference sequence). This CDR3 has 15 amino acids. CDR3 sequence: CSAPTGAASYNEQFF. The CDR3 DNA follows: TGCAGTGCTCCGACAGGGGCGGCCTCCTACAATGAGCAGTTCTTC.

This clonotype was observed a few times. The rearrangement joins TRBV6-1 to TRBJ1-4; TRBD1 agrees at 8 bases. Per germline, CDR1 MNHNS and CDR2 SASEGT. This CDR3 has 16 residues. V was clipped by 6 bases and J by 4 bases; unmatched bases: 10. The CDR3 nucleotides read TGTGCCAGCAGCCCGGGGACAGGAGGGGGTAATGAAAAACTGTTTTTT. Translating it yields CASSPGTGGGNEKLFF.

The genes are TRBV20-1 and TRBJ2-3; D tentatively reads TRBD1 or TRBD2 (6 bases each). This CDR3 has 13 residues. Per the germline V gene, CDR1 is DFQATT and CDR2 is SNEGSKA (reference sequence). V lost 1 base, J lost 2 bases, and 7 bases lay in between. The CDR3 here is CSARAGATDTQYF. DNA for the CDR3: TGCAGTGCTAGAGCGGGGGCCACAGATACGCAGTATTTT.

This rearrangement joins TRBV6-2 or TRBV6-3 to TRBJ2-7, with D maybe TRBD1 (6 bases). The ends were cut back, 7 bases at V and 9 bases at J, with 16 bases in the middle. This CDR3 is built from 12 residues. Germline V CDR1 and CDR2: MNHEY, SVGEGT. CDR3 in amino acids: CASTGRGLGQYF. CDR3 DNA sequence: TGTGCCAGCACGGGCAGGGGCCTTGGGCAGTACTTC.

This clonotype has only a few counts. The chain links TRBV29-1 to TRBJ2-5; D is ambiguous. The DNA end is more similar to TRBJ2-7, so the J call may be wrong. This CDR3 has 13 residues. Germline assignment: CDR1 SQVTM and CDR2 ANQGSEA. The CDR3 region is CSVDITDAGEQYF. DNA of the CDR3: TGCAGCGTTGACATTACGGACGCCGGCGAGCAGTACTTC.

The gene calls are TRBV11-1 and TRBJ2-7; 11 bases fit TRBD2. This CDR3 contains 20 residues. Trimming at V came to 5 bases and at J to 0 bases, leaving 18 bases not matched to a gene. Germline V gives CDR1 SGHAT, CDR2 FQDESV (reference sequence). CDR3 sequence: CASSLRQAATGTSGSYEQYF. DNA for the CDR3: TGTGCCAGCAGCCTCCGACAGGCTGCCACCGGGACTAGCGGCTCCTACGAGCAGTACTTC.

DNA of the CDR3: TGTGCCAGCAGCCAAGCAGCGCCCTCCTACGAGCAGTACTTC. This encodes CASSQAAPSYEQYF. The chain joins TRBV4-2 to TRBJ2-7; D gene uncertain. Trimming removed 1 base from V and 0 bases from J, with 7 bases in between. In germline, CDR1 is LGHNA, CDR2 YNFKEQ. The CDR3 is made up of 14 amino acids.